Included here is one TCR beta chain sequence, with context. Its antigen is still unknown. This sample was taken from a study of cytomegalovirus exposure and HLA in healthy donors. Regarding the study as a whole: The authors later found TCR association rates varying by HLA locus, with DRB1 most and HLA-C fewest. In vitro assays verified that three CMV-associated chains recognized CMV antigens specifically.

The PCR contained 60 Vbeta and 13 Jbeta primers. Using immunoSEQ multiplex PCR, the repertoire was profiled, and TCRdb retains in-frame clones only, with some absent. This table holds about 170,000 clones. Germline CDR1 is LGHNA and CDR2 is YNFKEQ. The V segment lost 5 bases and the J segment 1 base; nucleotides outside the gene matches: 4. The CDR3 contains 15 residues. This sequence originates from a woman aged 60 to 75 in good health and CMV-seronegative. The sample consisted of PBMCs. The chain is built from TRBV4-2 and TRBJ2-2; 7 nucleotides align to TRBD1. CDR3 sequence reads: CASSEGDRNTGELFF. The CDR3 coding sequence is TGTGCCAGCAGCGAAGGGGACAGGAACACCGGGGAGCTGTTTTTT.